The 6 T cell receptor beta chains presented below share a single source sample, sequenced in a study of T-cell reconstitution after alpha-beta-depleted transplantation in children (dated by TCRdb to about 2016). Library preparation used PCR. Sequencing took place on an Illumina HiSeq 2500. TCR library preparation used molecular barcoding, with unique molecular identifiers applied to normalize quantification of the TCRbeta repertoire. The public reads were run again by TCRdb, first through fastp at Q25 and then through MiXCR, and only productive beta chains were kept. Rows matching on CDR3 protein sequence are summarized as one entry with the most common DNA and genes. The sample yields approximately 800,000 distinct CDR3 sequences; under 20% were counted once. The ten largest account for 5% of the sample. What this sample's treatment or condition label stands for: allogeneic hematopoietic cell transplantation with graft depleted of TCRalphabeta T cells and CD19 B cells.

Sequencing used PBMCs, mostly from graft donor cells, obtained 360 days after TCRalphabeta/CD19-depleted stem cell transplant. Receptor source: a male patient between 10 and 17 years old who had a stem cell transplant for acute lymphoblastic leukemia, so the T cells may come from the graft donor.

This clonotype was seen more than once but under ten times. This chain joins TRBV7-8 and TRBJ2-3; D might be TRBD1 or TRBD2, each matching 6 bases. Trimming pared 4 bases from V and 6 bases from J, leaving 23 bases between. Germline lookup yields CDR1 SGHVS and CDR2 FQNEAQ. The CDR3 has 17 residues. The CDR3 bases are TGTGCCAGCAGCTCCTCCCGGGGGCCCTTAATAGTGGATACGCAGTATTTT. It encodes CASSSSRGPLIVDTQYF.

The chain joins TRBV5-1 to TRBJ2-5; D call uncertain. CDR1 SGHRS and CDR2 YFSETQ come from the germline V gene. The V and J ends lost 0 bases and 5 bases respectively, with 11 bases between them. The CDR3 contains 14 residues. DNA of the CDR3: TGCGCCAGCAGCTTGGACCCTTGGACGGAGACCCAGTACTTC. It is translated as CASSLDPWTETQYF.

The chain carries TRBV5-1 and TRBJ2-5; the D gene is possibly TRBD2 (6 bases). With 4 bases removed from V and 1 base from J, the gap between germline ends came to 11 bases. The CDR3 contains 14 residues. In germline, CDR1 is SGHRS, CDR2 YFSETQ. The CDR3 here is CASSLEGLQETQYF. The CDR3 DNA is TGCGCCAGCAGCCTCGAGGGACTCCAAGAGACCCAGTACTTC.

This clonotype was observed a few times. The J gene is TRBJ2-1, the V gene TRBV5-1, with D perhaps TRBD1 or TRBD2 (6 bases each). The CDR3 consists of 16 residues. The germline gives CDR1 SGHRS, CDR2 YFSETQ. The V end was cut by 0 bases, the J end by 0 bases, with 10 bases between. CDR3 sequence: CASSLVAGHSYNEQFF. As DNA, the CDR3 is TGCGCCAGCAGCTTGGTTGCGGGACACTCCTACAATGAGCAGTTCTTC.

The chain recombines TRBV20-1 with TRBJ2-3; D is unclear. Germline loops: CDR1 DFQATT, CDR2 SNEGSKA (reference sequence). This CDR3 region has 12 residues. V was clipped by 2 bases and J by 6 bases, with 9 bases between them. This CDR3 reads CSARSWADTQYF. CDR3 nucleotides: TGCAGTGCTAGAAGCTGGGCGGATACGCAGTATTTT.

This clonotype was counted once. This rearrangement joins TRBV4-2 to TRBJ2-1, with TRBD2 matching 7 bases. V shed 4 bases, J shed 1 base, and the junction held 25 bases outside the gene matches. The V gene's germline CDR1 is LGHNA and CDR2 YNFKEQ. This CDR3 spans 22 amino acids. CDR3 nucleotides: TGTGCCAGCAGCCGATTAGCGGGCCCCAGGGTCACGGGCTTTAAATCCTACAATGAGCAGTTCTTC. Amino acids: CASSRLAGPRVTGFKSYNEQFF.